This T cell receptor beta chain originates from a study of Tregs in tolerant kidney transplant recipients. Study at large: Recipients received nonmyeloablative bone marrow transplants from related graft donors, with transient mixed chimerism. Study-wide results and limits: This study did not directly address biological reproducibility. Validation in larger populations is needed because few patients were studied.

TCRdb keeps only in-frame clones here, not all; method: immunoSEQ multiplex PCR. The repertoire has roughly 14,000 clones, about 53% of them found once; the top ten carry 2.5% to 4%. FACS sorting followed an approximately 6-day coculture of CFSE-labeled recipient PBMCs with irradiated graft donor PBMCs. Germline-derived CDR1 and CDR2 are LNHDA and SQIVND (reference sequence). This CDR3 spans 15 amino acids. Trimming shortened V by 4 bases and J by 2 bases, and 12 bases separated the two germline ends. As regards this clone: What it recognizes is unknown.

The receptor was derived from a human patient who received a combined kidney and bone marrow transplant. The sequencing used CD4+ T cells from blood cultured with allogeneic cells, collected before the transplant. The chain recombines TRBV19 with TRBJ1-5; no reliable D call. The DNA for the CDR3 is TGTGCCAGTAGTAGTAGCTTAGGAGGCAATCAGCCCCAGCATTTT. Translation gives CASSSSLGGNQPQHF.